The sequence of this T cell receptor beta chain was determined in a study of T cells in Graves' hyperthyroidism and ophthalmopathy. Study-level findings and limits: Blood shared most expanded thyroid clonotypes above 0.001.

This CDR3 is built from 13 residues. Trimming took off 1 base at V and 5 bases at J, with 9 bases between the two ends. The V gene's germline CDR1 is MDHEN and CDR2 SYDVKM. Patients affected by ophthalmopathy presented a Clinical Activity Score of at least 3, a NOSPECS grade of at least 4, and disease duration below 3 months. Patients were excluded because of uncontrolled infection, other autoimmune disease, pregnancy or lactation. It was roughly 10 ml of fresh peripheral blood that supplied the PBMCs. TCR beta CDR3 sequences were amplified from RNA transcripts. A first-round RT-PCR of the TCR CDR3 used the HTBI primer set. Each CDR3 protein is one row after TCRdb ran MiXCR on the multiplex PCR reads. The sample yields roughly 400,000 distinct CDR3 sequences, over 12% seen once. This clonotype was observed many times. Its matching antigen is unknown.

This sequence originates from a man over 45 with Graves' ophthalmopathy. The chain has TRBV28 and TRBJ2-7; the D is unclear. What was sequenced was blood. The CDR3 sequence: CASSLYVRNEQYF. Written as DNA, the CDR3 is TGTGCCAGCAGTTTATACGTTCGTAACGAGCAGTACTTC.